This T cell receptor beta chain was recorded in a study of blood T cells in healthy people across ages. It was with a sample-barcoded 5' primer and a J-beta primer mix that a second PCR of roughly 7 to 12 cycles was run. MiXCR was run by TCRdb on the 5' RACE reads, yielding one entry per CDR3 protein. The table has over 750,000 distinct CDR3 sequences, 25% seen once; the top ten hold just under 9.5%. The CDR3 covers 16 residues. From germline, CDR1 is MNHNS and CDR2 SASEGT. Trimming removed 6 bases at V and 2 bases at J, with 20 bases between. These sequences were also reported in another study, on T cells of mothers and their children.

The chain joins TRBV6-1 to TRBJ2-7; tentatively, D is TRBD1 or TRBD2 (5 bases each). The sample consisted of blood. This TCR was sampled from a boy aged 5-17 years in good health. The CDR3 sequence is CASSPGANLATYEQYF. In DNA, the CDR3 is TGTGCCAGCAGCCCCGGGGCAAATCTTGCCACCTACGAGCAGTACTTC.